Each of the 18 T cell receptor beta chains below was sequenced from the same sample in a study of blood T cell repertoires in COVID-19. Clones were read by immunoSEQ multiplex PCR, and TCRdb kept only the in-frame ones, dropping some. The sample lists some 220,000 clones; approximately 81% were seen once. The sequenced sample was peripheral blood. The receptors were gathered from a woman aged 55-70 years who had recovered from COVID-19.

The CDR3 protein is CASSFSGTVGEQYF. The CDR3 bases are TGTGCCAGCAGCTTTTCCGGGACAGTCGGGGAGCAGTACTTC. The chain has TRBV5-6 and TRBJ2-7; 7 bases agree with TRBD1. J lost 7 bases, V lost 2 bases, and 9 bases had no gene match. Germline V lookup: CDR1 SGHDT, CDR2 YYEEEE. The CDR3 consists of 14 residues.

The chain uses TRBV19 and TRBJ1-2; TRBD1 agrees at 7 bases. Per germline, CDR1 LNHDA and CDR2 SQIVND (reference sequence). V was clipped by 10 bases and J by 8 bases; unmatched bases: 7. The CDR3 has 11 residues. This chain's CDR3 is CAIITGVGYTF. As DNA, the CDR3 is TGTGCCATCATCACAGGGGTAGGCTACACCTTC.

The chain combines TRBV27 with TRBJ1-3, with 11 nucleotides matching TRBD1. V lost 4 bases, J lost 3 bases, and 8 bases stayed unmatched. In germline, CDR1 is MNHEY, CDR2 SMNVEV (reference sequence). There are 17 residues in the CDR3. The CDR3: CASSSLGQGADGNTIYF. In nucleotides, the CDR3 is TGTGCCAGCAGTTCCCTCGGACAGGGGGCGGATGGAAACACCATATATTTT.

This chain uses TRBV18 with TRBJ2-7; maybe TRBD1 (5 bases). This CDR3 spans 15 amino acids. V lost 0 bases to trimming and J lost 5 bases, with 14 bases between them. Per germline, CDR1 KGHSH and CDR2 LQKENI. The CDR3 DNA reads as TGTGCCAGCTCACCACCGGCCGCCCAGGGCCACGAGCAGTACTTC. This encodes CASSPPAAQGHEQYF.

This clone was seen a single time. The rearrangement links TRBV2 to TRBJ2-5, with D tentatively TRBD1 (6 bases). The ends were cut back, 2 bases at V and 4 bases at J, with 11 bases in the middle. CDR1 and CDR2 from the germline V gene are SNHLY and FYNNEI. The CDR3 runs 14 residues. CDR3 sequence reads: CASSERAGVETQYF. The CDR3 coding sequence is TGTGCCAGCAGTGAAAGGGCAGGGGTAGAGACCCAGTACTTC.

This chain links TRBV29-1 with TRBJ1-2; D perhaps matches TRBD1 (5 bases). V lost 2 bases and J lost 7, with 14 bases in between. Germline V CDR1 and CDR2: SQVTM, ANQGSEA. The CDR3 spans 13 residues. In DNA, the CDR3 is TGCAGCGTTGAATTTTGGGGGGATCGTGGCTACACCTTC. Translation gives CSVEFWGDRGYTF.

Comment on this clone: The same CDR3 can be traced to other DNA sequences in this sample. The CDR3 DNA reads as TGTGCCAGCAGTTACTCTGGACAGATGAACACTGAAGCTTTCTTT. Its translation: CASSYSGQMNTEAFF. V is TRBV6-5 and J is TRBJ1-1; possible D gene TRBD1, 6 bases. V was pared by 0 bases and J by 0 bases, with 8 bases between. The CDR3 is made up of 15 amino acids. The germline V gene encodes CDR1 MNHEY and CDR2 SVGAGI.

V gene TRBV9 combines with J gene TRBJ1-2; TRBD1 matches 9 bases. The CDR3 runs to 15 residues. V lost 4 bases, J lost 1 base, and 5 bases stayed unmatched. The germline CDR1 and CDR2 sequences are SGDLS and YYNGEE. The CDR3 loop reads CASSPRTGDNYGYTF. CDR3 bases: TGTGCCAGCAGCCCAAGGACAGGGGATAACTATGGCTACACCTTC.

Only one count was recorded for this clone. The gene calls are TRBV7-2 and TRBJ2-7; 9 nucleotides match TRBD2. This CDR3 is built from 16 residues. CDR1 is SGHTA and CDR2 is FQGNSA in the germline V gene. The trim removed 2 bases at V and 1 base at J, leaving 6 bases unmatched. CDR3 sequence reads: CASSLLAGRLSYEQYF. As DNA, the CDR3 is TGTGCCAGCAGCTTACTAGCGGGGCGACTATCCTACGAGCAGTACTTC.

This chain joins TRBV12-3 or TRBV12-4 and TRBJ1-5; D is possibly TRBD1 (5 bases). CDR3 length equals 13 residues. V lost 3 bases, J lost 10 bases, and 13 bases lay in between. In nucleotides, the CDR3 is TGTGCCAGCAGTTTGGACACGGTAGGTCCCCAGCATTTT. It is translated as CASSLDTVGPQHF.

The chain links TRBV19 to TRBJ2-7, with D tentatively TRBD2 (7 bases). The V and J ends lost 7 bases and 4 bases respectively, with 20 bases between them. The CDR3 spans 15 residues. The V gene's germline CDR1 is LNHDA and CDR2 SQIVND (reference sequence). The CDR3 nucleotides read TGTGCCAGTAAAGAGACGGGGGGCGGTGTTTACGAGCAGTACTTC. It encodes CASKETGGGVYEQYF.

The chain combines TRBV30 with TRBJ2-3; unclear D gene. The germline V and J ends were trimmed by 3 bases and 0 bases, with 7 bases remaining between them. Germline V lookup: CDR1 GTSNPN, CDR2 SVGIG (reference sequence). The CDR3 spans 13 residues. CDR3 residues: CAWRLSSTDTQYF. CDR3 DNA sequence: TGTGCCTGGAGACTATCTAGCACAGATACGCAGTATTTT.

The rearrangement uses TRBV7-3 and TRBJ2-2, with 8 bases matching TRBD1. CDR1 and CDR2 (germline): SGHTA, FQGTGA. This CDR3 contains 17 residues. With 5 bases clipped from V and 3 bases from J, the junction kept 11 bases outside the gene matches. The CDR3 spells CASSPVGQGAYTGELFF. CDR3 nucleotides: TGTGCCAGCAGCCCCGTTGGTCAGGGGGCGTACACCGGGGAGCTGTTTTTT.

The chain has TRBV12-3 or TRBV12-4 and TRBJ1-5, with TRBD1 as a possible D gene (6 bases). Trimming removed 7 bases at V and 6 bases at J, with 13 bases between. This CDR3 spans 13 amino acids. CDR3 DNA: TGTGCCAGCAATGAACAGGGCCTTCAGCCCCAGCATTTT. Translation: CASNEQGLQPQHF.

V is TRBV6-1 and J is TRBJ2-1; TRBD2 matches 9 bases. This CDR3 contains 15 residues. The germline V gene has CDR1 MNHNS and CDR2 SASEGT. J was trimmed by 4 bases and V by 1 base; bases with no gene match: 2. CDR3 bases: TGTGCCAGCAGTGAAGGGACTAGCGCGTACAATGAGCAGTTCTTC. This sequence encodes CASSEGTSAYNEQFF.

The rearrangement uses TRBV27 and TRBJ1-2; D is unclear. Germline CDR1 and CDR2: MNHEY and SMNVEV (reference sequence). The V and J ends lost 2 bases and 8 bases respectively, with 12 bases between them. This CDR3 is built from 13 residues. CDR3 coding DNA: TGTGCCAGCAGTTTAACGGCGGGAATAGGCTACACCTTC. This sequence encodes CASSLTAGIGYTF.

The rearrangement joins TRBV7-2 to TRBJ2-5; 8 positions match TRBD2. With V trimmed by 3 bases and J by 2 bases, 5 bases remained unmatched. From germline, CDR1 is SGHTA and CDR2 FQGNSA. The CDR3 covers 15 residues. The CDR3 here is CASSFIAGPQETQYF. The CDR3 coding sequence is TGTGCCAGCAGCTTTATAGCGGGGCCACAAGAGACCCAGTACTTC.

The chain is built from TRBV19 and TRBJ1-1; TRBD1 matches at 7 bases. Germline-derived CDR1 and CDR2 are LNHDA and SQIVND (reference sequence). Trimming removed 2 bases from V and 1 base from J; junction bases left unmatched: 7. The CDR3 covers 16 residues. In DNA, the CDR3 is TGTGCCAGTAGTATATTAGAGACAGGGACGAACACTGAAGCTTTCTTT. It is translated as CASSILETGTNTEAFF.